This is a list of T cell receptor beta chains from one sample in a study of shared clonotypes between healthy human individuals. Profiling relied on immunoSEQ multiplex PCR, and the TCRdb table lists in-frame clones only, not all of them. The sample holds just over 2,000,000 clones, around 96% seen once. Material for sequencing was naive CD8+ T cells sorted from blood. These receptors originate from a man between 18 and 35 years old in good health. The CDR3 runs from the conserved cysteine through the conserved F or W. A D gene is named only where the DNA matches it firmly. Size values are once, few and many counts, or a class for expanded clones, and some rows have none.

TRBV7-9,TRBJ2-2,TRBD2,-,CASSLVPGTSGGELFF,TGTGCCAGCAGCTTAGTTCCCGGGACTAGCGGAGGGGAGCTGTTTTTT
TRBV5-1,TRBJ2-1,TRBD1,-,CASSLANRDRVYNEQFF,TGCGCCAGCAGCTTGGCAAACCGGGACAGGGTCTACAATGAGCAGTTCTTC
TRBV30,TRBJ2-2,TRBD1,-,CAGGTGEELFF,TGTGCCGGGGGGACAGGGGAGGAGCTGTTTTTT
TRBV27,TRBJ1-6,-,-,CASSLSWGKTLHF,TGTGCCAGCAGTTTATCTTGGGGGAAGACCCTCCACTTT
TRBV5-1,TRBJ2-1,-,-,CASSFPPSDEQFF,TGCGCCAGCAGCTTCCCTCCGTCGGATGAGCAGTTCTTC
TRBV10-3,TRBJ1-2,TRBD1,-,CAISEPTGYGYTF,TGTGCCATCAGTGAGCCGACAGGGTATGGCTACACCTTC
TRBV10-3,TRBJ1-2,TRBD1,-,CAISEPGQGRHGYTF,TGTGCCATCAGTGAGCCCGGACAGGGGAGACATGGCTACACCTTC
TRBV11-3,TRBJ2-1,TRBD1,-,CASSFRGQGAYNEQFF,TGTGCCAGCAGCTTTAGGGGACAGGGGGCTTACAATGAGCAGTTCTTC
TRBV6-5,TRBJ2-2,-,-,CASTAWRTNTGELFF,TGTGCCAGCACCGCTTGGCGGACTAACACCGGGGAGCTGTTTTTT
TRBV13,TRBJ1-1,-,-,CASSFGGDTEAFF,TGTGCCAGCAGCTTTGGGGGGGACACTGAAGCTTTCTTT
TRBV6-6,TRBJ1-5,TRBD1,few,CASSSDRGIQPQHF,TGTGCCAGCAGTTCGGACAGGGGGATTCAGCCCCAGCATTTT
TRBV27,TRBJ2-5,-,-,CASSSRVRETQYF,TGTGCCAGCAGTTCCAGGGTGCGGGAGACCCAGTACTTC
TRBV5-4,TRBJ2-2,-,-,CASSLGRGELFF,TGTGCCAGCAGCTTAGGAAGGGGGGAGCTGTTTTTT
TRBV5-3,TRBJ2-7,TRBD1,-,CARSGGQGKTYEQYF,TGTGCCAGAAGCGGGGGACAGGGGAAGACCTACGAGCAGTACTTC
TRBV27,TRBJ2-3,TRBD2,-,CASSLLAVGGTDTQYF,TGTGCCAGCAGTTTACTAGCGGTTGGGGGCACAGATACGCAGTATTTT
TRBV11-3,TRBJ2-2,TRBD1,-,CASSRELGGPTGELFF,TGTGCCAGCAGCCGGGAACTAGGGGGCCCCACCGGGGAGCTGTTTTTT
TRBV4-2,TRBJ1-2,-,-,CASSQGVEVYVGYTF,TGTGCCAGCAGCCAAGGTGTAGAAGTCTATGTAGGCTACACCTTC
TRBV7-9,TRBJ2-7,-,-,CASSSAGGFEQYF,TGTGCCAGCAGCTCCGCGGGTGGGTTCGAGCAGTACTTC
TRBV28,TRBJ2-1,TRBD2,-,CASLAMGLGGNEQFF,TGTGCCAGCCTCGCGATGGGGTTGGGGGGGAATGAGCAGTTCTTC
TRBV9,TRBJ1-1,-,-,CASSYGGAITEAFF,TGTGCCAGCAGCTACGGGGGGGCGATCACTGAAGCTTTCTTT